This TCR beta chain comes out of a study of human T cells and chemical hapten exposure (dated by TCRdb to 2020 to 2022). At the level of the whole study: The libraries were sequenced as a pool, and the TCR yield per sample differed mostly because of small variations in library volumes within the pool. In alopecia patients, the study followed how the peripheral blood TCR repertoire changed in vivo over primary and secondary sensitization to diphenylcyclopropenone (DPC), a hapten.

Broader findings and caveats from the paper: Repeated subsampling changed both the strength of the expansion versus patch-test correlation and the threshold at which that correlation became significant. The number of TCRs above 1 in 1000 frequency did not change with DPC sensitization; there was no evidence of global repertoire structure alterations.

Per the germline V gene, SGHDN is the CDR1 and FVKESK is the CDR2. Counted from cysteine to phenylalanine, this CDR3 has 11 amino acids. The DNA shown is the 33-base CDR3, in frame from base 1. Total RNA was extracted from unfractionated whole blood that had been collected in Tempus Blood RNA tubes. About 5 healthy volunteers were used as TCR sequencing controls and were bled at day 0, 2 weeks and 6 weeks. Library preparation attached unique molecular identifiers to individual cDNA molecules for quantitative, reproducible TCR counting. For every blood RNA sample, sequencing covered both the TCR alpha and TCR beta chains. Regarding the original processing steps: A median of about 89,000 TCRs per sample was observed, with a range of about 23,224 to 690,600. The Decombinator software suite was used to annotate V, J and CDR3 in the TCR reads. For the PS versus PT1 abundance plots, all samples were subsampled to the same number of TCRs (28,000). Expanded TCRs were defined as absent before sensitization and observed at least eight times at the 2-week time point. TCRdb redid the processing of the public reads, applying fastp at Q25 and MiXCR, and retained in-frame beta chains. Every CDR3 protein is listed once, alongside the most common genes and DNA of its rows. These V and J calls rely on TCRdb rather than the paper's analysis. Recorded for this sample are about 120,000 distinct CDR3 sequences; over 6.5% of them occurred a single time. The top ten constitute about 1.4% of the sample.

This clonotype was detected ten times or more. The clone's antigen remains unknown. At one of its ends the junction is not consistent with the germline gene, which may arise from a read error. The sample comprised whole blood. The receptor was derived from a human donor in good health. Some clones in this sample may be carry-over from other donors' samples. Donor details come from another sample of the same person, matched by shared clones. The chain uses TRBV14 and TRBJ2-7; no D gene can be assigned with confidence. This receptor carries the CDR3 CASSKDYEQYF. The bases read TGTGCCAGCAGCAAAGACTACGAGCAGTACTTC.